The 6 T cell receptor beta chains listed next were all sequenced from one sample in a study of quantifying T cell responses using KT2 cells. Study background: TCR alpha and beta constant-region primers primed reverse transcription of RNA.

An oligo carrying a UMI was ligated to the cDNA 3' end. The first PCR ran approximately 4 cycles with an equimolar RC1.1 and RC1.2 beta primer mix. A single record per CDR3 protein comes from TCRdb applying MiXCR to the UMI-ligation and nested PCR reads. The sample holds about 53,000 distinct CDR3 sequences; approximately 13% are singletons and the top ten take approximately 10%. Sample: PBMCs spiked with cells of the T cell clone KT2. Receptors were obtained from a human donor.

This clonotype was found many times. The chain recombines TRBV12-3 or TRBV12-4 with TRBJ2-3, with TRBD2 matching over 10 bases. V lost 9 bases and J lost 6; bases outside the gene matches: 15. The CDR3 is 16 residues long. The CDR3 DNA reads TGTGCCAGGACCGAAGGACTAGCGGTTCGTATTGATACGCAGTATTTT. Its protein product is CARTEGLAVRIDTQYF.

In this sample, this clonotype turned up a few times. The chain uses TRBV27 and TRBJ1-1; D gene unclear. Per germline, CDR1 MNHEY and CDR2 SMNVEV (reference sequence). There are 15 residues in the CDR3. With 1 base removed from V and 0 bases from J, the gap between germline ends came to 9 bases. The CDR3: CASSLYPNMNTEAFF. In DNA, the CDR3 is TGTGCCAGCAGTTTATATCCCAATATGAACACTGAAGCTTTCTTT.

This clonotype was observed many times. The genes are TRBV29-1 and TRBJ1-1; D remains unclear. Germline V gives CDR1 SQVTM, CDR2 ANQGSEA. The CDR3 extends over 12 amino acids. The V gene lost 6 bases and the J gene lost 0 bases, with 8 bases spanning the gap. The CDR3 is CSVQPMNTEAFF. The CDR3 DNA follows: TGCAGCGTCCAGCCCATGAACACTGAAGCTTTCTTT.

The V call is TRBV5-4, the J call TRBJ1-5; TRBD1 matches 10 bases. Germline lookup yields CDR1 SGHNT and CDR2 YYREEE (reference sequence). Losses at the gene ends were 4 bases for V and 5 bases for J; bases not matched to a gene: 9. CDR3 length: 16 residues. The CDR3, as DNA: TGTGCCAGCAGCCTGAGGACAGGGGGTATGGATCAGCCCCAGCATTTT. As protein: CASSLRTGGMDQPQHF.

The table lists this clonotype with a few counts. The CDR3 bases are TGTGCCAGCAGTTACTTGGGACAGGGGGGAGAGACCCAGTACTTC. Its protein is CASSYLGQGGETQYF. V is TRBV6-5 and J is TRBJ2-5, with 11 bases aligning to TRBD1. CDR3 size: 15 residues. Germline V gives CDR1 MNHEY, CDR2 SVGAGI. Trimming removed 1 base from V and 4 bases from J; junction bases left unmatched: 2.

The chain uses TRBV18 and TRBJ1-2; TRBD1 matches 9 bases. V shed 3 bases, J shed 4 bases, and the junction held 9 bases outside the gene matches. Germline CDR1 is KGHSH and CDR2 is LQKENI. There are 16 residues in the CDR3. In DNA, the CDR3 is TGTGCCAGCTCACCTCCCGGACAGGGGAGTAGCTATGGCTACACCTTC. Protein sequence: CASSPPGQGSSYGYTF.